This TCR beta chain appears in the sequencing data of a study of CD8+ T cells in alopecia areata. Comments on this clone: As yet, its antigen is unknown.

V lost 7 bases to trimming and J lost 7 bases; unmatched junction nucleotides: 10. Germline V CDR1 and CDR2: LNHDA, SQIVND (reference sequence). The CDR3 has 15 amino acids. The treatment here: oral pan-JAK inhibitor, 5-10 mg twice daily. Peripheral blood samples and lesional scalp punch biopsies were obtained from alopecia areata patients. Points from the study as a whole: Within the top 100, expanded CD8+ clones significantly decreased with tofacitinib, as did scalp clonality. While tofacitinib was given, many expanded lesional clones persisted in scalp and blood. Affected lesional scalp, above all in alopecia totalis/universalis, was more clonal than normal scalp.

Sequencing relied on a cDNA template that was reverse transcribed from extracted RNA. Profiled with immunoSEQ multiplex PCR; TCRdb holds only in-frame clones, not every one. The sample shows fewer than 250,000 clones, over 60% of them seen only once. The chain couples TRBV19 to TRBJ1-4; 9 bases map to TRBD1. The sequencing used CD4+ T cells sorted from blood, collected at week 4, from a patient treated with tofacitinib. This TCR derives from a human donor with alopecia areata. The CDR3 protein is CASTPRQGVGEKLFF. The DNA of the CDR3 is TGTGCCAGTACCCCGCGACAGGGGGTTGGTGAAAAACTGTTTTTT.